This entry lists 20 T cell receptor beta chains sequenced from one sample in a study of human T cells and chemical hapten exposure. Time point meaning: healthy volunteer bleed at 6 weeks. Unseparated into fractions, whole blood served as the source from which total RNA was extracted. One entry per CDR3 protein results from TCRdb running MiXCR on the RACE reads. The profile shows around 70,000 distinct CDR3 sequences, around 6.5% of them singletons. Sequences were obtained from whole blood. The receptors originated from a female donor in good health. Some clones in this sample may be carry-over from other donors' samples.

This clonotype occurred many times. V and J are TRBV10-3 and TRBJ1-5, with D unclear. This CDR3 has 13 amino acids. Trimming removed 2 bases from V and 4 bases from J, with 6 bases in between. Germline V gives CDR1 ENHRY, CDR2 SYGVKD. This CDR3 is CAISEGFNQPQHF. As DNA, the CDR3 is TGTGCCATCAGTGAGGGGTTTAATCAGCCCCAGCATTTT.

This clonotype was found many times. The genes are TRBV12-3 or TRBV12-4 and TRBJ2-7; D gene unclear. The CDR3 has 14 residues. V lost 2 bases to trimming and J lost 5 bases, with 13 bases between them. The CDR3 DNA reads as TGTGCCAGCAGTTTAACGGCCTCCCCCGACGAGCAGTACTTC. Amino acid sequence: CASSLTASPDEQYF.

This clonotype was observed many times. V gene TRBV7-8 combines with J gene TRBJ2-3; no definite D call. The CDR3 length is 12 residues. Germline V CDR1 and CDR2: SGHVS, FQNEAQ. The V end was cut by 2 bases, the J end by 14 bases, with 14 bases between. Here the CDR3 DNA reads TGTGCCAGCAGCTTATCGTCTACGCCTTGGTATTTT. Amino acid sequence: CASSLSSTPWYF.

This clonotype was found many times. The CDR3, as DNA: TGTGCCAGCAGCCATGCAGGGGGCGATCAGCCCCAGCATTTT. Translation gives CASSHAGGDQPQHF. V is TRBV3-1 and J is TRBJ1-5, with TRBD1 matching over 8 bases. This CDR3 is built from 14 residues. After removal of 3 bases from V and 5 bases from J, the junction contained 3 bases not matched to a gene. CDR1 LGHDT and CDR2 YNNKEL come from the germline V gene (reference sequence).

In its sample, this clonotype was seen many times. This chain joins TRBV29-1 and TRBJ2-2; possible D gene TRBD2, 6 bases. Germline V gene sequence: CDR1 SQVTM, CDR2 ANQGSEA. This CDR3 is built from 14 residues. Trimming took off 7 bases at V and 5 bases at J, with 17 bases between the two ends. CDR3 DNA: TGCAGCGCCCGCGTCGGGAGTAATACCGGGGAGCTGTTTTTT. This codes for CSARVGSNTGELFF.

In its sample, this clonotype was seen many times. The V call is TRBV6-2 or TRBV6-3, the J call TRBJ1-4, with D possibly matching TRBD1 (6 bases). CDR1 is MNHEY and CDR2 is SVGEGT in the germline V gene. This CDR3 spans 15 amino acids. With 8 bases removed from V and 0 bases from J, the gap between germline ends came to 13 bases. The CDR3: CASSRTESTNEKLFF. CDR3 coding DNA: TGTGCCAGCTCCAGGACAGAATCAACTAATGAAAAACTGTTTTTT.

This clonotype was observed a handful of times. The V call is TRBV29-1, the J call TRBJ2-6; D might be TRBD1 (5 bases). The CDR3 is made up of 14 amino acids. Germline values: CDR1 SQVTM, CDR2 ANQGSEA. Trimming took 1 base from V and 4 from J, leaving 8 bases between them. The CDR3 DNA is TGCAGCGTTGAAGCAGGGATAGGGGCCAACGTCCTGACTTTC. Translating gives CSVEAGIGANVLTF.

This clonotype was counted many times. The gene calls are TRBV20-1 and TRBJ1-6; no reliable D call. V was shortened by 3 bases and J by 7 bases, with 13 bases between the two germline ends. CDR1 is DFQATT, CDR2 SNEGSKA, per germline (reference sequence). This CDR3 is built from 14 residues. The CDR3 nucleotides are TGCAGTGCTAGCTCAAAGGGAGGAAATTCACCCCTCCACTTT. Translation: CSASSKGGNSPLHF.

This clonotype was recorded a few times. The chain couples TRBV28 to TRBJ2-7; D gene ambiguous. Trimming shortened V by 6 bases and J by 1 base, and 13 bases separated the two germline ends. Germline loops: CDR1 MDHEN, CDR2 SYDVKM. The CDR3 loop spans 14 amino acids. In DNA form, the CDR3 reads TGTGCCAGCAGCCTTGGCCCCCAGTCCTACGAGCAGTACTTC. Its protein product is CASSLGPQSYEQYF.

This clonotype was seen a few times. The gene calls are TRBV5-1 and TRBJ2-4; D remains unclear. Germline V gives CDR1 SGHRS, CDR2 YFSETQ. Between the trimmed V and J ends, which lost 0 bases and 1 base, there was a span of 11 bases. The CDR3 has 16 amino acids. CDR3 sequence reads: CASSLAEFTAKNIQYF. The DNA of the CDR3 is TGCGCCAGCAGCTTGGCCGAGTTCACGGCCAAAAACATTCAGTACTTC.

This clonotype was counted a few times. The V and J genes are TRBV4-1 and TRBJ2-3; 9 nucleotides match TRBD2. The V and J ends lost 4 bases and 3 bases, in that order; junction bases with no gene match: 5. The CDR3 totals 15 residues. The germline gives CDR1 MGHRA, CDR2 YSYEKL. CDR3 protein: CASSRSGSPTDTQYF. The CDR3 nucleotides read TGCGCCAGCAGCCGTAGCGGGAGCCCAACAGATACGCAGTATTTT.

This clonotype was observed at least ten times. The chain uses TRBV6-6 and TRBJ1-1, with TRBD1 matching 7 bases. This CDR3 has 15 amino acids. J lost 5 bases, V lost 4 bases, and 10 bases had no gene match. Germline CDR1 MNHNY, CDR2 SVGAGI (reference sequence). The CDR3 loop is CASSSYRGIVTEAFF. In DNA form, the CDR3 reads TGTGCCAGCAGTTCTTACAGGGGTATTGTGACTGAAGCTTTCTTT.

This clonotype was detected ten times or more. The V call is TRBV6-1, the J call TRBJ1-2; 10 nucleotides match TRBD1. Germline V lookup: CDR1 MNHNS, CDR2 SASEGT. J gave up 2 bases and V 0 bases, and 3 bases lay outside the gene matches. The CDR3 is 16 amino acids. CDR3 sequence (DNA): TGTGCCAGCAGTGAAGCTGGGACAGGGGCCAACTATGGCTACACCTTC. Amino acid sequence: CASSEAGTGANYGYTF.

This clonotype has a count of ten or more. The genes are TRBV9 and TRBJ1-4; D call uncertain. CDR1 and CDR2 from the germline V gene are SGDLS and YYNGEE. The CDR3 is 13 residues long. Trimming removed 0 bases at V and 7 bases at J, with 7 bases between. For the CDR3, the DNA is TGTGCCAGCAGCGTAGAGGGTCGTGAAAAACTGTTTTTT. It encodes CASSVEGREKLFF.

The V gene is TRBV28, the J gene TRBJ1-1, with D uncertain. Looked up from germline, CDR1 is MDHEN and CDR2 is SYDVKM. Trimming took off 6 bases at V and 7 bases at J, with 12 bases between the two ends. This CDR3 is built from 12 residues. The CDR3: CASSTGGGEAFF. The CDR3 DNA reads TGTGCCAGCAGCACGGGAGGTGGTGAAGCTTTCTTT.

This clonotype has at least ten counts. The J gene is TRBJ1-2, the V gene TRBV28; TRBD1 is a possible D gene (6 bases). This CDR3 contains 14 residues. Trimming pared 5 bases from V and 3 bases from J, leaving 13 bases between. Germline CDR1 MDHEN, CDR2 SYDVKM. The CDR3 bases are TGTGCCAGCAGTCTACAGGGTTGGGACTATGGCTACACCTTC. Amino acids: CASSLQGWDYGYTF.

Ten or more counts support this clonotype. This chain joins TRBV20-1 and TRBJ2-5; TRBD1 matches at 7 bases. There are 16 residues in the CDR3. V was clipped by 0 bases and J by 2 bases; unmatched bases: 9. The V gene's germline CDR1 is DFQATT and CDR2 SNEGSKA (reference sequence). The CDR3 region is CSARDKGEGAQETQYF. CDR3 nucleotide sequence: TGCAGTGCTAGAGATAAGGGAGAGGGGGCTCAAGAGACCCAGTACTTC.

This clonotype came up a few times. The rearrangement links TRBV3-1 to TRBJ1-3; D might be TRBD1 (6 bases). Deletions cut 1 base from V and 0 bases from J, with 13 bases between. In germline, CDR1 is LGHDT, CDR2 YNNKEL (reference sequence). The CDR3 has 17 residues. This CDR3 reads CASSQGDDRSSGNTIYF. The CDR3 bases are TGTGCCAGCAGCCAAGGAGACGACAGGAGCTCTGGAAACACCATATATTTT.

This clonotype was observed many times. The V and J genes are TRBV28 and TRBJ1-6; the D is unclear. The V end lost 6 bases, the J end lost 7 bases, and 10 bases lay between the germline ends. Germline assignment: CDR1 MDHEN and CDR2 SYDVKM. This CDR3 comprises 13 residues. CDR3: CASSQHMNSPLHF. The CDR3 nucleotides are TGTGCCAGCAGCCAACATATGAATTCACCCCTCCACTTT.

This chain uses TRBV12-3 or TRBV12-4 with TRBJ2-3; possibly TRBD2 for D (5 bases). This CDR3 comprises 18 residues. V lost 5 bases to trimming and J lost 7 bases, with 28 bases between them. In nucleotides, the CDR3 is TGTGCCAGCAGTACCGGACCCACTAGAACCAATAGAGGCTATACGCAGTATTTT. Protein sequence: CASSTGPTRTNRGYTQYF.